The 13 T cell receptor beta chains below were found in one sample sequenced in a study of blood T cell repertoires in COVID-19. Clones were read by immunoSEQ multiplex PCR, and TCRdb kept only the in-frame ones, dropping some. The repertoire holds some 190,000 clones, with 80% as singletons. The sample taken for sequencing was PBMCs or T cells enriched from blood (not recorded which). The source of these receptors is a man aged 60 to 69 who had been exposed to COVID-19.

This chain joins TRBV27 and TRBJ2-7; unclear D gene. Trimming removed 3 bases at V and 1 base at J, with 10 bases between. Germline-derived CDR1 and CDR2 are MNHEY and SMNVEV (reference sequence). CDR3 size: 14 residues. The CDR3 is CASSFSLNSYEQYF. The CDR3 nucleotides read TGTGCCAGCAGTTTCTCACTAAATTCCTACGAGCAGTACTTC.

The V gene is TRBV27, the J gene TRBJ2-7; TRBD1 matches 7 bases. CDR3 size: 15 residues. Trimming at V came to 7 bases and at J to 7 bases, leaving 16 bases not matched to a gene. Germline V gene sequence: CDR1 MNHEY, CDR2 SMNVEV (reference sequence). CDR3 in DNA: TGTGCCAGCAAGTCGGGTGACAGGGCCTTGAAAGAGCAGTACTTC. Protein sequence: CASKSGDRALKEQYF.

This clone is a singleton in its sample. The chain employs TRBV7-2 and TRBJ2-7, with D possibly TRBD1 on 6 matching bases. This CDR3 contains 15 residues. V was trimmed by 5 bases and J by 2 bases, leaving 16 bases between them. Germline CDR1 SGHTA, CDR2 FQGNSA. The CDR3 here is CASSPKTGATYEQYF. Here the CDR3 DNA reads TGTGCCAGCAGCCCGAAGACAGGCGCCACCTACGAGCAGTACTTC.

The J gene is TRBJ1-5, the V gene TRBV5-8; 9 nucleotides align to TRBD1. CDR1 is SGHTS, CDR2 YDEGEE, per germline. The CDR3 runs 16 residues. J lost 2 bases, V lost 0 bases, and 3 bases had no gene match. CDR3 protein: CASSLGDREGNQPQHF. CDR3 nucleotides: TGTGCCAGCAGCTTGGGGGACAGGGAGGGCAATCAGCCCCAGCATTTT.

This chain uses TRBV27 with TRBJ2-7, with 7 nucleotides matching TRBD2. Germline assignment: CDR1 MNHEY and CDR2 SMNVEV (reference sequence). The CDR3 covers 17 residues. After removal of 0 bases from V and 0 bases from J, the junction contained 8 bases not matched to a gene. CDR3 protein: CASSLSKSGASSYEQYF. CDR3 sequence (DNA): TGTGCCAGCAGTTTATCGAAGAGCGGGGCATCCTCCTACGAGCAGTACTTC.

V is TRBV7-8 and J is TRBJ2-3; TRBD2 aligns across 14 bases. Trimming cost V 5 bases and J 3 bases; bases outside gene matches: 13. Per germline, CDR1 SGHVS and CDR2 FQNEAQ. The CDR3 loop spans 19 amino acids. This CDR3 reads CASSRGLAGGASRTDTQYF. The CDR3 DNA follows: TGTGCCAGCAGCCGCGGACTAGCGGGAGGCGCATCCAGAACAGATACGCAGTATTTT. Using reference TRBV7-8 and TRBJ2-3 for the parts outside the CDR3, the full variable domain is GAGVSQSPRYKVAKRGQDVALRCDPISGHVSLFWYQQALGQGPEFLTYFQNEAQLDKSGLPSDRFFAERPEGSVSTLKIQRTQQEDSAVYLCASSRGLAGGASRTDTQYFGPGTRLTVL.

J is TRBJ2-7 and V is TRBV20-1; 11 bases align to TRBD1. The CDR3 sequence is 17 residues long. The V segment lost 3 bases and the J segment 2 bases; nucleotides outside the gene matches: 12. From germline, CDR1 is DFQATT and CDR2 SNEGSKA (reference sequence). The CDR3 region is CSASWTGGSSGTYEQYF. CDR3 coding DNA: TGCAGTGCTAGTTGGACAGGGGGCTCTTCGGGTACCTACGAGCAGTACTTC.

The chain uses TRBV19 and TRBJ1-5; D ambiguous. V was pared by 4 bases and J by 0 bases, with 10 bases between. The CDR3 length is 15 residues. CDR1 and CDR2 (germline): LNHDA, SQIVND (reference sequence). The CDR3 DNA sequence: TGTGCCAGTAGTAAACAGTCTTATAGCAATCAGCCCCAGCATTTT. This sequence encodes CASSKQSYSNQPQHF. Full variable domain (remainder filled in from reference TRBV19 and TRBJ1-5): DGGITQSPKYLFRKEGQNVTLSCEQNLNHDAMYWYRQDPGQGLRLIYYSQIVNDFQKGDIAEGYSVSREKKESFPLTVTSAQKNPTAFYLCASSKQSYSNQPQHFGDGTRLSIL.

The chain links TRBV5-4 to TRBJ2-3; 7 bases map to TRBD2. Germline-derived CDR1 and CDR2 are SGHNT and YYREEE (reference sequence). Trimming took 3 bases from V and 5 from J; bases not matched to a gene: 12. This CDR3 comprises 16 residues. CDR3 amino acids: CASSSPGLSRKDTQYF. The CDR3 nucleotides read TGTGCCAGCAGCTCACCGGGACTATCAAGAAAAGATACGCAGTATTTT.

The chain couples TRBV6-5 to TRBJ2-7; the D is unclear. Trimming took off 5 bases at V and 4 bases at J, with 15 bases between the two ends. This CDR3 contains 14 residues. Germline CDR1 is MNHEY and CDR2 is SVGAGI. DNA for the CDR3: TGTGCCAGCAGTCTAACCGGGTTGCTATACGAGCAGTACTTC. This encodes CASSLTGLLYEQYF.

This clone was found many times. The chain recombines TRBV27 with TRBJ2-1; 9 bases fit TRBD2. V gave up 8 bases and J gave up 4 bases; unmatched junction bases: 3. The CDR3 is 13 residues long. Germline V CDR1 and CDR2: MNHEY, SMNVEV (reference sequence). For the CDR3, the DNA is TGTGCCAGCCGGACTAGCGCTTACAATGAGCAGTTCTTC. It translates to CASRTSAYNEQFF.

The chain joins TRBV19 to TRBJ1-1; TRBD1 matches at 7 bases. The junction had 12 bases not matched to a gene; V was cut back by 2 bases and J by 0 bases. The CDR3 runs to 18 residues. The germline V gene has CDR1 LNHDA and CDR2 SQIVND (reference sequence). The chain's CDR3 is CASSIRLAGGFLNTEAFF. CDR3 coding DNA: TGTGCCAGTAGTATAAGGCTCGCAGGGGGATTTTTGAACACTGAAGCTTTCTTT.

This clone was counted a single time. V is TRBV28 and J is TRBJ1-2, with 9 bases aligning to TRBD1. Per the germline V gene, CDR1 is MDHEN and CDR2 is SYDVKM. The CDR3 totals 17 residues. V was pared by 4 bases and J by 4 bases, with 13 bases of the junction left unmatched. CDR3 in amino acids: CASSSFLLDRGVYGYTF. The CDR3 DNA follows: TGTGCCAGCAGTTCTTTCCTCTTGGACAGGGGAGTCTATGGCTACACCTTC.